These 10 T cell receptor beta chains were all obtained from the same sample, sequenced in a study of blood T cell repertoires in COVID-19. Measured with immunoSEQ multiplex PCR; TCRdb has only the in-frame clones, and not every one. Of some 190,000 clones detected, around 79% appear once; the ten largest clones hold 9.5% to 15%. The sequenced sample consisted of peripheral blood. The source of these receptors is a woman aged 45-60 years with acute or convalescent COVID-19.

The J gene is TRBJ2-1, the V gene TRBV3-1 (or the pseudogene TRBV3-2), with TRBD2 identical over 11 bases. The CDR3 loop spans 14 amino acids. V gave up 4 bases and J gave up 7 bases; unmatched junction bases: 3. From germline, CDR1 is LGHDT and CDR2 YNNKEL (reference sequence). CDR3 nucleotides: TGTGCCAGCAGCCTAGCGGGAGGGGGAAATGAGCAGTTCTTC. This codes for CASSLAGGGNEQFF.

The rearrangement links TRBV14 to TRBJ2-3, with D perhaps matching TRBD1 (6 bases). The V end was cut by 2 bases, the J end by 10 bases, with 19 bases between. From germline, CDR1 is SGHDN and CDR2 FVKESK. This CDR3 is 15 amino acids long. DNA of the CDR3: TGTGCCAGCAGCCAACCGACAGGTCAAAGAGGGCCGCAGTATTTT. Its protein product is CASSQPTGQRGPQYF.

This chain uses TRBV5-4 with TRBJ2-2; a possible D gene is TRBD1 (6 bases). Trimming shortened V by 7 bases and J by 0 bases, and 13 bases separated the two germline ends. Germline V lookup: CDR1 SGHNT, CDR2 YYREEE (reference sequence). This CDR3 contains 15 residues. The CDR3: CASWRGGTNTGELFF. The CDR3, as DNA: TGTGCCAGCTGGAGAGGGGGTACGAACACCGGGGAGCTGTTTTTT.

The chain joins TRBV18 to TRBJ1-5; D is undetermined. Trimming took off 6 bases at V and 2 bases at J, with 14 bases between the two ends. Germline V lookup: CDR1 KGHSH, CDR2 LQKENI. The CDR3 totals 15 residues. In DNA, the CDR3 is TGTGCCAGCTCCCCGACCGCGGGTGGCAATCAGCCCCAGCATTTT. It codes for CASSPTAGGNQPQHF.

The chain couples TRBV28 to TRBJ2-5; the D gene is possibly TRBD1 (5 bases). The CDR3 is 12 amino acids. V lost 4 bases and J 5 bases, leaving 8 bases between the germline ends. Germline V lookup: CDR1 MDHEN, CDR2 SYDVKM. For the CDR3, the DNA is TGTGCCAGCAGTTCCAGGGTTGAGACCCAGTACTTC. This translates into CASSSRVETQYF.

This sequence joins TRBV9 and TRBJ1-2, with D possibly matching TRBD1 (5 bases). CDR3 size: 17 residues. Germline V gene lookup returns CDR1 SGDLS and CDR2 YYNGEE. Trimming removed 0 bases from V and 0 bases from J, with 15 bases in between. CDR3 in DNA: TGTGCCAGCAGCGTAGCTGGGGCCAGTGTAACTAACTATGGCTACACCTTC. It translates to CASSVAGASVTNYGYTF.

The CDR3 coding sequence is TGTGCCAGCAGTTTAGGAGGTCGGGGCTACACCTTC. Amino acids: CASSLGGRGYTF. The chain uses TRBV12-3 or TRBV12-4 and TRBJ1-2; D is unclear. Trimming pared 1 base from V and 8 bases from J, leaving 8 bases between. The CDR3 sequence is 12 residues long.

This clone was seen just once. CDR3 residues: CASSLRTGDLRGSPLHF. CDR3 nucleotides: TGCGCCAGCAGCTTGAGGACAGGGGATCTGAGGGGGTCACCCCTCCACTTT. The genes are TRBV5-1 and TRBJ1-6; 9 bases match TRBD1. V trimming: 1 base; J trimming: 10 bases; junction bases outside the gene matches: 12. CDR1 and CDR2 from the germline V gene are SGHRS and YFSETQ. This CDR3 comprises 17 residues.

The genes are TRBV28 and TRBJ2-1, with D possibly TRBD2 on 5 matching bases. The CDR3 loop spans 17 amino acids. Germline V gene lookup returns CDR1 MDHEN and CDR2 SYDVKM. The V end was cut by 2 bases, the J end by 4 bases, with 18 bases between. The CDR3 here is CASSLRLGGVGYNEQFF. DNA of the CDR3: TGTGCCAGCAGTTTACGGCTAGGAGGTGTGGGATACAATGAGCAGTTCTTC.

The chain joins TRBV3-1 (or the pseudogene TRBV3-2) to TRBJ2-7, with D possibly being TRBD2 (5 bases). V was shortened by 4 bases and J by 0 bases, with 13 bases between the two germline ends. CDR1 and CDR2 from the germline V gene are LGHDT and YNNKEL (reference sequence). The CDR3 loop spans 15 amino acids. The CDR3, as DNA: TGTGCCAGCAGCCGAACGAGGGATCCCTCCTACGAGCAGTACTTC. Protein sequence: CASSRTRDPSYEQYF.